This TCR beta chain derives from a study of blood T cells in healthy people across ages. The second PCR ran roughly 7 to 12 cycles with a sample-barcoded 5' primer and J-beta primers. TCRdb processed the 5' RACE reads anew with MiXCR; each CDR3 protein has one entry. The repertoire has over 300,000 distinct CDR3 sequences, about 52% of them found once; the top ten carry 45% to 55%. CDR1 MGHRA and CDR2 YSYEKL come from the germline V gene. V was trimmed by 0 bases and J by 2 bases, leaving 14 bases between them. The CDR3 runs 17 residues. The J gene is TRBJ1-5, the V gene TRBV4-1; D is undetermined. The sample taken for sequencing was blood. The clonotype comes from a man aged 55 to 70 in good health. CDR3 loop: CASSQETTRAGNQPQHF. The CDR3 bases are TGCGCCAGCAGCCAAGAGACCACCCGGGCAGGCAATCAGCCCCAGCATTTT.